There are many counts of the clone carrying this T cell receptor (beta chain). This sample was included in a study of T cell repertoires in cytomegalovirus infection. MiXCR was run by TCRdb on the reads, yielding one entry per CDR3 protein. The sample records approximately 240,000 distinct CDR3 sequences, approximately 13% being singletons. The CDR3 runs to 13 residues. V was cut by 6 bases and J by 2 bases, with 9 bases left in between. Germline CDR1 KGHDR, CDR2 SFDVKD. Sequencing was done on a sample of PBMCs. The V call is TRBV24-1, the J call TRBJ2-5; D not resolved. The sequence derives from a human donor in good health (CMV status not recorded). Some clones in this sample may be carry-over from other donors' samples. The CDR3 DNA reads as TGTGCCACCAGTAACGGGTATCAAGAGACCCAGTACTTC. Translation: CATSNGYQETQYF.